These T cell receptor beta chains were read from a single sample in a study of cytomegalovirus exposure and HLA in healthy donors. The method was immunoSEQ multiplex PCR; TCRdb's version includes in-frame clones alone and lacks a portion of them. The sample has a few hundred thousand clones; more than 60% are singletons. Sequencing input: PBMCs. These receptors all stem from a girl between 2 and 10 years old in good health and CMV-seronegative. Each CDR3 is given with its conserved first and last residue. Each record gives: CDR3 DNA, CDR3 protein, CDR3 length, V gene, clone size, D gene, J gene. D genes are given only for firm matches. Part of the rows lack a size; the others show once, few, many or a class for expanded clones.

TGTGCCAGCAGTTTACACCCAGGGCCCCTCCACTTT | CASSLHPGPLHF | 12 | TRBV27 | . | . | TRBJ1-6
TGTGCCAGCAGCAATTTTGGACAGGGGTATAGCAATCAGCCCCAGCATTTT | CASSNFGQGYSNQPQHF | 17 | TRBV5-6 | once | TRBD1 | TRBJ1-5
TGCAGCGTTGTGAGGTTCTCAACTAATGAAAAACTGTTTTTT | CSVVRFSTNEKLFF | 14 | TRBV29-1 | . | . | TRBJ1-4
TGTGCCAGCACCAGACAGGGATTGTATCAGCCCCAGCATTTT | CASTRQGLYQPQHF | 14 | TRBV11-3 | . | TRBD1 | TRBJ1-5
TGCGCCAGCAGTGAGCGGGGTAGTTTTACAGATACGCAGTATTTT | CASSERGSFTDTQYF | 15 | TRBV10-1 | . | . | TRBJ2-3
TGTGCCAGCAGTTTTGCAGGGAATTCGGTGCAGTACTTC | CASSFAGNSVQYF | 13 | TRBV27 | . | . | TRBJ2-7
TGTGCCAGCAGTTTATCGATTGGCTCCTTGGGCCCGAACACTGAAGCTTTCTTT | CASSLSIGSLGPNTEAFF | 18 | TRBV27 | . | . | TRBJ1-1
TGTGCCAGTAGGCGGGGGATAGCGGGGTCCGGGGAGCTGTTTTTT | CASRRGIAGSGELFF | 15 | TRBV19 | . | TRBD2 | TRBJ2-2
TGTGCCAGCAGCTATGTGACAGGGGGAGTGAGTGAAAAACTGTTTTTT | CASSYVTGGVSEKLFF | 16 | TRBV5-4 | . | TRBD1 | TRBJ1-4
TGTGCCACCAGCAGAGACCGGACAGGAGGGACAGATACGCAGTATTTT | CATSRDRTGGTDTQYF | 16 | TRBV15 | few | . | TRBJ2-3
TGCGCCAGCAGCTTGGAACAGGCCCCCACCTACGAGCAGTACTTC | CASSLEQAPTYEQYF | 15 | TRBV5-1 | . | . | TRBJ2-7
TGTGCCAGCAGTTACGGACAGGGAAACTCACCCCTCCACTTT | CASSYGQGNSPLHF | 14 | TRBV6-5 | . | TRBD1 | TRBJ1-6
TGTGCCAGCAGCTTGGCCCGGACAGGGAAAGAGACCCAGTACTTC | CASSLARTGKETQYF | 15 | TRBV5-6 | . | TRBD1 | TRBJ2-5
TGTGCCATCAGGCTAGCCCTTAGCGGGTCTGAGCAGTTCTTC | CAIRLALSGSEQFF | 14 | TRBV10-3 | . | TRBD2 | TRBJ2-1
TGTGCCACCAGCAGAGATCCGGGCAGGGAATCGCAGTACTTC | CATSRDPGRESQYF | 14 | TRBV15 | . | . | TRBJ2-7
TGTGCCAGTATAGGCGGGGATGGGGCCAACGTCCTGACTTTC | CASIGGDGANVLTF | 14 | TRBV19 | . | . | TRBJ2-6
TGTGCCAGCTACGCGTCGGGAGGAATCACTGAAGCTTTCTTT | CASYASGGITEAFF | 14 | TRBV7-9 | . | . | TRBJ1-1
TGTGCCAGCAGCGTAGTTGATAGCAATTCAGATACGCAGTATTTT | CASSVVDSNSDTQYF | 15 | TRBV9 | . | . | TRBJ2-3
TGTGCCAGCAGCCTGACAGGGGACCCCTACGAGCAGTACTTC | CASSLTGDPYEQYF | 14 | TRBV5-6 | . | TRBD1 | TRBJ2-7
TGTGCCAGCAGGGGACAGGTGAACACTGAAGCTTTCTTT | CASRGQVNTEAFF | 13 | TRBV6-1 | few | TRBD1 | TRBJ1-1
TGTGCCAGCAGTGACTTCTCGACTAGCGGTATCACAGATACGCAGTATTTT | CASSDFSTSGITDTQYF | 17 | TRBV25-1 | once | TRBD2 | TRBJ2-3
TGCGCCAGCAGCGGGGATGCGGGGGGGCCGTACAATGAGCAGTTCTTC | CASSGDAGGPYNEQFF | 16 | TRBV5-1 | . | TRBD2 | TRBJ2-1
TGCAGCGTCTCCGGGACTAGCGGGGGGCGAGGTTTTAGCACAGATACGCAGTATTTT | CSVSGTSGGRGFSTDTQYF | 19 | TRBV29-1 | . | TRBD2 | TRBJ2-3
TGCGCCAGCAACAGGGGGAGTGTCACAGATACGCAGTATTTT | CASNRGSVTDTQYF | 14 | TRBV10-2 | . | TRBD1 | TRBJ2-3
TGTGCCAGCAGTGAAGCGGCTAGTAGGCGGGGGGAGCTGTTTTTT | CASSEAASRRGELFF | 15 | TRBV2 | . | . | TRBJ2-2
TGCGCCAGCAGGTTGGATGGACAGGGAGGTCAGCCCCAGCATTTT | CASRLDGQGGQPQHF | 15 | TRBV5-1 | . | TRBD1 | TRBJ1-5
TGTGCCTGGAGTGTTACAGGGGGCGCTTTAGGTGGCTACACCTTC | CAWSVTGGALGGYTF | 15 | TRBV30 | few | TRBD1 | TRBJ1-2
TGCGCCAGCCGAAGCGGGACAGGGTGGTATGGCTACACCTTC | CASRSGTGWYGYTF | 14 | TRBV5-1 | . | TRBD1 | TRBJ1-2
TGTGCCAGCAGCTTAGTAGCGCAAGAGACCCAGTACTTC | CASSLVAQETQYF | 13 | TRBV7-9 | . | . | TRBJ2-5
TGTGCCAGCAGGCCTCCAAGCGGCCTGCTGGTCGAGCAGTACTTC | CASRPPSGLLVEQYF | 15 | TRBV6-6 | . | . | TRBJ2-7
TGTGCCAGCAGCCCTAGCCGGTCACGCCGACGATTCTACGAGCAGTACTTC | CASSPSRSRRRFYEQYF | 17 | TRBV11-2 | . | . | TRBJ2-7
TGTGCCAGTAGTATCGGACTAGCGGGGACCGGGGAGCTGTTTTTT | CASSIGLAGTGELFF | 15 | TRBV19 | . | TRBD2 | TRBJ2-2
TGTGCCAGCAGCGCCGGGACAGGGCCCACTGAAGCTTTCTTT | CASSAGTGPTEAFF | 14 | TRBV2 | . | TRBD1 | TRBJ1-1
TGTGCCTGGACCGTTAGCGGGAGTTCCTACAATGAGCAGTTCTTC | CAWTVSGSSYNEQFF | 15 | TRBV30 | . | TRBD2 | TRBJ2-1
TGTGCCAGCAGCCCAACCGGGACATTCGCCTACGAGCAGTACTTC | CASSPTGTFAYEQYF | 15 | TRBV14 | . | . | TRBJ2-7
TGTGCCTGGAAGGTAGCCGCGGGAAGCATCAACACCGGGGAGCTGTTTTTT | CAWKVAAGSINTGELFF | 17 | TRBV30 | . | . | TRBJ2-2
TGTGCCACCTCCGGGACAGGGGGATATCAGCCCCAGCATTTT | CATSGTGGYQPQHF | 14 | TRBV19 | . | TRBD1 | TRBJ1-5
TGTGCCAGCGTTTTGTTTCGGACAGGTGTCTTC | CASVLFRTGVF | 11 | TRBV2 | . | TRBD1 | TRBJ1-2
TGTGCCAGCAGTTCATGGGGGACAGGGACCAATGAGCAGTTCTTC | CASSSWGTGTNEQFF | 15 | TRBV27 | . | TRBD1 | TRBJ2-1
TGTGCCAGCAGCAATTGGGGCACCACTGAAGCTTTCTTT | CASSNWGTTEAFF | 13 | TRBV5-6 | . | . | TRBJ1-1
TGTGCCAGCAGCGACCCAGGGGACAGGGGTTACGAGCAGTACTTC | CASSDPGDRGYEQYF | 15 | TRBV25-1 | . | TRBD1 | TRBJ2-7
TGCAGCGTTGAAGCAGGGGCGCCCTATAACTATGGCTACACCTTC | CSVEAGAPYNYGYTF | 15 | TRBV29-1 | . | . | TRBJ1-2
TGTGCCAGCAGCGAAGAGGGGGCGGTTTCCTATGGCTACACCTTC | CASSEEGAVSYGYTF | 15 | TRBV21-1 | . | . | TRBJ1-2
TGTGCCAGCAGTGAAAGTGGGGGCGGCCAGCCCCAGCATTTT | CASSESGGGQPQHF | 14 | TRBV6-1 | . | . | TRBJ1-5
TGTGCCAGCACCGTCCGGGGAGTGGCAGATACGCAGTATTTT | CASTVRGVADTQYF | 14 | TRBV11-1 | once | . | TRBJ2-3
TGTGCCAGCAGCGGTGGACTAGCGGGAGGGCGAAGCTCCTACAATGAGCAGTTCTTC | CASSGGLAGGRSSYNEQFF | 19 | TRBV5-4 | . | TRBD2 | TRBJ2-1
TGTGCCAGCAGCCAAGAATTACTAGCGGGAGAGACCCAGTACTTC | CASSQELLAGETQYF | 15 | TRBV4-2 | few | TRBD2 | TRBJ2-5
TGCGCCAGCAGCTCACAGGGGGCGGACTATGGCTACACCTTC | CASSSQGADYGYTF | 14 | TRBV5-1 | once | TRBD1 | TRBJ1-2
TGTGCCAGCTCAACCCTATCACCGGGACTAGCACCAGATACGCAGTATTTT | CASSTLSPGLAPDTQYF | 17 | TRBV18 | . | TRBD2 | TRBJ2-3
TGTGCCAGCTCACCATCAGGGGGAAATGAAAAACTGTTTTTT | CASSPSGGNEKLFF | 14 | TRBV18 | . | TRBD1 | TRBJ1-4
TGTGCCAGCAGCTTAGCGCTTTCGACTAGCGGAAAACCCTACGAGCAGTACTTC | CASSLALSTSGKPYEQYF | 18 | TRBV7-9 | . | TRBD2 | TRBJ2-7
TGTGCCAGTAGCCCCGAAAAGGGAACAGGGTCGGTGGACTATGGCTACACCTTC | CASSPEKGTGSVDYGYTF | 18 | TRBV19 | . | . | TRBJ1-2
TGTGCCAGTAGGGGAACCGGGACAGAAGGGACCTTC | CASRGTGTEGTF | 12 | TRBV19 | . | TRBD1 | TRBJ1-2